This T cell receptor (beta chain) is from a study of long-term antiretroviral therapy in people with HIV. Overall study context: Some samples came about a decade before the 2015 immediate-ART recommendation, and these were the earliest.

Study-wide results and caveats: Subsequent to ART, diversity was augmented yet persisted below that of transplant donor controls.

Each sample contained about 0.85-11 million cryopreserved PBMC, thawed before DNA extraction. Comments on this clone: Its antigen remains unknown.

Researchers report immunoSEQ v3.0 was run at survey level. Repertoires were generated with immunoSEQ multiplex PCR, while TCRdb's copy carries only in-frame clones and drops some. The table includes some 25,000 clones, about 88% detected once. The CDR3 extends over 13 amino acids. V lost 2 bases and J 4 bases, leaving 8 bases between the germline ends. Germline lookup yields CDR1 MDHEN and CDR2 SYDVKM. This sequence was found in a woman in her 30s with HIV. Sample: unsorted PBMCs, taken 1.9 years after starting antiretroviral therapy. The chain employs TRBV28 and TRBJ1-2, with D unclear. The CDR3 nucleotides are TGTGCCAGCAGTTTACTGGGATCCTATGGCTACACCTTC. Translation gives CASSLLGSYGYTF.